This TCR beta chain originates from a study of spatial heterogeneity in lung cancer. Overall study context: Consistent detection of more beta-chain than alpha-chain sequences was observed.

Each CDR3 protein is one row after TCRdb ran MiXCR on the 5' RACE reads. The sample gives roughly 80,000 distinct CDR3 sequences, approximately 8.1% of which show up once; roughly 7.1% is in the top ten. Described time point: sample taken at primary tumor resection. TCRs were sequenced from unsorted whole RNA of tumor, nontumor lung or PBMC. Here the sequenced sample was PBMCs, taken at surgery. The clonotype originates from a male donor with early-stage non-small cell lung cancer.

The CDR3 nucleotides are TGCGCCAGCAGCTCACAGGGAAAAGAGACCCAGTACTTC. This translates into CASSSQGKETQYF. The chain links TRBV5-1 to TRBJ2-5; tentative D call: TRBD1 (6 bases). The CDR3 has 13 amino acids. Germline V gene sequence: CDR1 SGHRS, CDR2 YFSETQ. Trimming took off 3 bases at V and 3 bases at J, with 9 bases between the two ends.